The entry below gives a single T cell receptor (beta chain) sequence along with its context. This entry belongs to a study of blood T cell repertoires in COVID-19. V was cut by 2 bases and J by 3 bases, with 5 bases left in between. The V gene's germline CDR1 is MNHEY and CDR2 SVGEGT. The CDR3 is 13 amino acids. Produced via immunoSEQ multiplex PCR; TCRdb's table is partial and in-frame only. The repertoire holds some 80,000 clones, with around 86% as singletons. V is TRBV6-2 or TRBV6-3 and J is TRBJ1-5; D unresolved. The sequenced material came from peripheral blood. The receptor comes from a middle-aged man with active or convalescent COVID-19. The CDR3 sequence: CASSYRYNQPQHF. For the CDR3, the DNA is TGTGCCAGCAGTTACCGGTACAATCAGCCCCAGCATTTT.